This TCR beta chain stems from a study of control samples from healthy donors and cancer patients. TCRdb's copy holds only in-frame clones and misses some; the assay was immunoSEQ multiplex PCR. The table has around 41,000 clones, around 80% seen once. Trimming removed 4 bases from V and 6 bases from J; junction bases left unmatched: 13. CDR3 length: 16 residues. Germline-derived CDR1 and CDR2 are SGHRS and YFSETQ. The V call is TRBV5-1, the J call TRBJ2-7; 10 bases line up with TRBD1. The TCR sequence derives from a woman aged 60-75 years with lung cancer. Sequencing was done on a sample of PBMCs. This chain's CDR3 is CASSVGDRGRSGEQYF. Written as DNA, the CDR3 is TGCGCCAGCAGCGTGGGCGACAGGGGGCGTTCGGGCGAGCAGTACTTC.